Below are 8 T cell receptor beta chains sequenced from a single sample in a study of monozygotic twins with inflammatory bowel disease. TCRdb re-analyzed the 5' RACE reads; it lists each CDR3 protein once, without DNA. The sample's table shows a few hundred thousand distinct CDR3 sequences. The sample comprised blood. The receptor source for this set is a human donor with ulcerative colitis or Crohn's disease, or a healthy co-twin of an affected twin (not recorded which).

The chain joins TRBV6-1 to TRBJ2-1. This CDR3 spans 12 amino acids. CDR1 and CDR2 (germline): MNHNS, SASEGT. CDR3 loop: CASSVIGNEQFF.

V and J are TRBV5-1 and TRBJ2-5; TCRdb designates TRBD2, a call that cannot be tested without DNA. Germline CDR1 and CDR2: SGHRS and YFSETQ. This CDR3 has 14 amino acids. The CDR3 loop reads CASRRIAGEETQYF.

The chain uses TRBV10-3 and TRBJ2-2; TCRdb gives TRBD2 as the D gene, but with no DNA this cannot be confirmed. The CDR3 runs 18 residues. In germline, CDR1 is ENHRY, CDR2 SYGVKD. CDR3 sequence reads: CAISESSRLAGDTGELFF.

The chain joins TRBV4-3 to TRBJ2-1; as DNA is missing, the TRBD1 call by TCRdb cannot be tested. Germline V lookup: CDR1 LGHNA, CDR2 YSLEER. CDR3 length: 16 amino acids. CDR3 loop: CASSQDSGTRGGEQFF.

The V call is TRBV5-1, the J call TRBJ2-1; TCRdb lists TRBD2, though no DNA is available to test this call. This CDR3 contains 22 residues. The V gene's germline CDR1 is SGHRS and CDR2 YFSETQ. CDR3 loop: CASSLVSAGGLAGKSSYNEQFF.

The chain combines TRBV28 with TRBJ1-5. The CDR3 length is 16 residues. The V gene's germline CDR1 is MDHEN and CDR2 SYDVKM. The CDR3 here is CASSVMPGQRVVPQHF.

This sequence joins TRBV4-3 and TRBJ1-1. The V gene's germline CDR1 is LGHNA and CDR2 YSLEER. This CDR3 contains 13 residues. CDR3 residues: CASSQERLTEAFF.

This chain connects TRBV6-6 to TRBJ2-1; lacking DNA, the TRBD1 call made by TCRdb goes unchecked. This CDR3 has 13 residues. Germline V gene lookup returns CDR1 MNHNY and CDR2 SVGAGI (reference sequence). The CDR3 sequence: CASSWGGYNEQFF.